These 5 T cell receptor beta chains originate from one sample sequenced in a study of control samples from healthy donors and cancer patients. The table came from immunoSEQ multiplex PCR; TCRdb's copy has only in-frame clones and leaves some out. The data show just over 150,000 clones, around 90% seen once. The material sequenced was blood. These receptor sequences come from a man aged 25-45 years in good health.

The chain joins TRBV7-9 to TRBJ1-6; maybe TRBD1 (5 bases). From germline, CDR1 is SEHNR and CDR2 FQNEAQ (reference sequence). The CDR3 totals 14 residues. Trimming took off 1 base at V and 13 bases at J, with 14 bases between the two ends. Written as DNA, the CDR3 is TGTGCCAGCAGCTTAGGCGGGGCCTTGGGGCCCCTCCACTTT. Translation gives CASSLGGALGPLHF.

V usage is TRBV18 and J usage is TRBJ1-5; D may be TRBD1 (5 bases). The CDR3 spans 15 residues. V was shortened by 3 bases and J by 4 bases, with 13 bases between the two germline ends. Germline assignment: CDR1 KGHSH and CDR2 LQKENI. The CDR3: CASSPFDSQNQPQHF. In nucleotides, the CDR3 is TGTGCCAGCTCACCTTTCGACAGCCAAAATCAGCCCCAGCATTTT.

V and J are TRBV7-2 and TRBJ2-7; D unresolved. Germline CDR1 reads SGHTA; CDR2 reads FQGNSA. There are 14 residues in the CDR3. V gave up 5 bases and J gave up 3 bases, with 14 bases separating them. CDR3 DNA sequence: TGTGCCAGCAGCCACCCGAACAAAATCTACGAGCAGTACTTC. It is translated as CASSHPNKIYEQYF.

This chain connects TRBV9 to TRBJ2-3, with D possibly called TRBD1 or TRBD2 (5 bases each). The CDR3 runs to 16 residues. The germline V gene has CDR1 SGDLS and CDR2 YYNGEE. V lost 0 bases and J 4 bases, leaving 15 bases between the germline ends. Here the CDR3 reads CASSVEGTGKADTQYF. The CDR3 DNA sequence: TGTGCCAGCAGCGTAGAAGGGACGGGGAAGGCAGATACGCAGTATTTT. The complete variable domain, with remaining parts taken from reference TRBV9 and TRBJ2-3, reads DSGVTQTPKHLITATGQRVTLRCSPRSGDLSVYWYQQSLDQGLQFLIQYYNGEERAKGNILERFSAQQFPDLHSELNLSSLELGDSALYFCASSVEGTGKADTQYFGPGTRLTVL.

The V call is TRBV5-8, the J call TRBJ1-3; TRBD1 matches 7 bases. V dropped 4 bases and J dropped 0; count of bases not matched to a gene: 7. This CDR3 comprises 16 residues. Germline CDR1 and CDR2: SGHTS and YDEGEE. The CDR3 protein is CASSRDRVLSGNTIYF. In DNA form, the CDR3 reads TGTGCCAGCAGCAGGGACAGAGTCCTCTCTGGAAACACCATATATTTT.